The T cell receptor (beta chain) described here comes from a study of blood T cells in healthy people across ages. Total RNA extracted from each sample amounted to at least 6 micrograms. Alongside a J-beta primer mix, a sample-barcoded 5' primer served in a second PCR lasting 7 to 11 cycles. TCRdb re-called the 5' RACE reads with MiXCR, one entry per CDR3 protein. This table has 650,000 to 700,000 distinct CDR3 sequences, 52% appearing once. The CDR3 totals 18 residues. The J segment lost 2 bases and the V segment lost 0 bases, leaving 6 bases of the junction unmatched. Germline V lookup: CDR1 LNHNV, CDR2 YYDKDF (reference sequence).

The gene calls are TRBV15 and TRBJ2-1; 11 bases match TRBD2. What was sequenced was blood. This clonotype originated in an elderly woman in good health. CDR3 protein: CATSRDGLTSGAYNEQFF. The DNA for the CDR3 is TGTGCCACCAGCAGAGATGGCTTGACTAGCGGGGCCTACAATGAGCAGTTCTTC.